Listed below are T cell receptor beta chains from one sample, sequenced in a study of CD8 T cells in ankylosing spondylitis. In TCRdb, the 5' RACE reads were re-called with MiXCR into one record per CDR3 protein. The sample consists of some 270,000 distinct CDR3 sequences, more than 15% of them appearing once. The sample was blood, either unsorted or a sorted T cell fraction (not recorded which). These TCRs come from a male donor with ankylosing spondylitis or in good health (not recorded which). Both conserved end residues are part of each CDR3.

CDR3 | J | V
CASSPLAANTEAFF | TRBJ1-1 | TRBV19
CASSGDEIRAKNIQYF | TRBJ2-4 | TRBV5-1
CASSLTSEETQYF | TRBJ2-5 | TRBV7-9
CASSSGDGYTF | TRBJ1-2 | TRBV12-3/TRBV12-4
CASSREGDGNTIYF | TRBJ1-3 | TRBV9
CASSYVPGTVDTGELFF | TRBJ2-2 | TRBV6-5
CASSAGVVYTEAFF | TRBJ1-1 | TRBV9
CASSPAALTGELFF | TRBJ2-2 | TRBV9
CASSMGVAEQFF | TRBJ2-1 | TRBV19
CASSQDRGHQETQYF | TRBJ2-5 | TRBV4-3
CASSYRPPNTEAFF | TRBJ1-1 | TRBV6-5
CATSDTLAGGLETQYF | TRBJ2-5 | TRBV24-1
CASSFGTGAHGELFF | TRBJ2-2 | TRBV11-2
CSVGETYGYTF | TRBJ1-2 | TRBV29-1
CASRSTVSFMNTEAFF | TRBJ1-1 | TRBV5-1
CASSAKTSGGYQETQYF | TRBJ2-5 | TRBV25-1
CASSYDGSDTQYF | TRBJ2-3 | TRBV6-5
CASSPWDYKGETQYF | TRBJ2-5 | TRBV3-1
CASSLGQSNTGELFF | TRBJ2-2 | TRBV4-1
CSATQGTSTDTQYF | TRBJ2-3 | TRBV20-1
CAISRRDRVGETQYF | TRBJ2-5 | TRBV10-3
CASSYAMGAEAFF | TRBJ1-1 | TRBV6-6
CASSQNRDLGYEQYF | TRBJ2-7 | TRBV12-3/TRBV12-4
CASSQVQGYEQYF | TRBJ2-7 | TRBV4-1
CASSPGTSGTETQYF | TRBJ2-5 | TRBV7-3
CASRNYLNTEAFF | TRBJ1-1 | TRBV4-1
CSVESTGTETYEQYF | TRBJ2-7 | TRBV29-1
CASSHPLEPDTQYF | TRBJ2-3 | TRBV7-9
CASDMERWFF | TRBJ2-1 | TRBV3-1